This T cell receptor beta chain was recovered during a study of post-analysis software for immune sequencing data (dated by TCRdb to about 2015). A note on the overall study: Disease courses on record covered relapsing-remitting, secondary progressive and progressive-relapsing multiple sclerosis, though some patients had no subtype annotation. The multiple sclerosis patient repertoires were compared with approximately 11 previously published healthy control repertoires from donors aged about 6 to 28 years. A subset of samples was prepared in parallel using single-end sample barcoding, then pooled and co-amplified after Illumina adapter ligation.

Here is what the overall study found, with its caveats: The multiple sclerosis patient group was slightly younger than the control group. Direct clustering with F measure showed strong co-clustering of samples prepared in the same batch, prompting a batch-effect correction. Significantly higher frequencies in patients than in controls were found for five or six TRBV segments, including TRBV5-6, TRBV5-1 and TRBV20-1. Significantly lower normalized Chao1 diversity was found in multiple sclerosis patients than in controls, suggesting substantial peripheral T-cell clonal expansion.

Preparation of the library involved PCR. The reads were generated on an Illumina HiSeq 2500. Unique molecular identifiers were incorporated into TCR beta cDNA libraries to reduce PCR and sequencing biases. Approximately 500,000 cDNA molecules were obtained for every 1 to 10 million input T cells, so each molecule roughly corresponded to one T cell. The patient libraries were prepared and sequenced with the same protocol used for the earlier healthy control dataset. Samples belonging to the same batch were prepared together, multiplexed and sequenced on a shared HiSeq lane. The authors processed their data as follows. MIGEC was used to process the raw barcoded reads, and molecular identifier groups with only a single read were discarded before consensus assembly and CDR3 extraction. Clonotype tables were post-analysed with VDJtools, normalizing diversity by down-sampling all datasets to the smallest sample size. In repertoire overlap clustering, CDR3 amino acid sequences, but not nucleotide sequences, were matched to correct batch-related cross-sample contamination. TCRdb reran the public reads through fastp at Q25 and MiXCR, keeping productive beta chains. Identical CDR3 proteins give one entry, which carries the most common genes and DNA. The V and J calls were not made by the authors but by TCRdb's processing. A total of over 300,000 distinct CDR3 sequences appear in this sample, about a third of them only once. The ten largest clones represent 13% of the sample.

A note on this clonotype: Its cognate antigen has yet to be identified. No much larger clone is present one base from it, and per-base qualities are unavailable.

To demonstrate the VDJtools post-analysis software, TCR beta repertoires were profiled from the peripheral blood of over ten young patients with multiple sclerosis. The multiple sclerosis patients were children and adolescents between about 6 and 16 years of age. There are 17 amino acids in the CDR3, from cysteine to phenylalanine inclusive. CDR3 DNA is the only sequence kept; it has 51 bases, read in frame from the first base. CDR1 and CDR2, looked up from the germline V gene, are SGHRS and YFSETQ. V is pared back by 6 bases and J by 1 base, with 22 bases lying between the germline termini. The specimen was blood. The TCR was taken from a girl aged 10 to 17 with multiple sclerosis. The rearrangement joined TRBV5-1 to TRBJ1-1; the D gene remains uncertain. In nucleotides, the sequence is TGCGCCAGCACCGCTAAGGGCCCCCAGGTTCCGAACACTGAAGCTTTCTTT. This translates into CASTAKGPQVPNTEAFF.